This T cell receptor beta chain was sequenced during a study of regulatory T cells in long-lasting Graves disease. Trimming left V 5 bases short and J 5 bases short, with 7 bases between. The germline V gene encodes CDR1 MDHEN and CDR2 SYDVKM. There are 11 residues in the CDR3. Investigators prepared the TCR beta libraries by applying iRepertoire HTBI primers and Arm-PCR of CDR3 regions. TCRdb independently ran MiXCR on the multiplex PCR reads; one entry per CDR3 protein. In the table there are 420,000 or so distinct CDR3 sequences, around 17% of which are singletons. Time point denoted: newly diagnosed GD, antithyroid drugs for less than 3 months. RNA extracted from PBMCs served as the sequencing template. This clonotype showed up many times. The data also belong to a second study, concerning T cells in Graves' hyperthyroidism and ophthalmopathy.

The source of this sequence is a young woman with Graves disease. The chain is built from TRBV28 and TRBJ2-7; D gene unclear. Material: peripheral blood mononuclear cells (PBMCs), obtained at new diagnosis, from a patient treated with antithyroid drugs. Here the CDR3 reads CASSGSNEQYF. CDR3 in DNA: TGTGCCAGCAGTGGAAGTAACGAGCAGTACTTC.